A selection of T cell receptor beta chains follows, all from one sample in a study of blood T cell repertoires in COVID-19. Only in-frame clones appear in the TCRdb table, and some are missing; sequencing was by immunoSEQ multiplex PCR. The data show 190,000 or so clones, approximately 94% seen once. The source material was peripheral blood. The receptor source for this set is a young man with COVID-19, enrolled during active disease. Both conserved end residues are part of each CDR3. D genes are given only for firm matches. Size is omitted from some rows. Given values are once, few, many or a class for expanded clones.

D gene,clone size,V gene,J gene,CDR3 protein,CDR3 DNA
.,.,TRBV4-1,TRBJ2-5,CASSQDAQGQTQYF,TGCGCCAGCAGCCAAGATGCTCAGGGGCAGACCCAGTACTTC
TRBD1,.,TRBV2,TRBJ2-3,CASSHGTGSTDTQYF,TGTGCCAGCAGCCATGGGACAGGCAGCACAGATACGCAGTATTTT
TRBD2,.,TRBV10-3,TRBJ2-7,CAISDPTGDSGTSGGAAYF,TGTGCCATCAGTGATCCGACGGGTGATTCCGGGACTAGCGGGGGGGCAGCGTACTTC
TRBD1,.,TRBV25-1,TRBJ2-5,CASSEWDSQETQYF,TGTGCCAGCAGTGAATGGGACAGCCAAGAGACCCAGTACTTC
.,.,TRBV24-1,TRBJ2-1,CATSDKGLLHNEQFF,TGTGCCACCAGTGATAAGGGACTCCTACACAATGAGCAGTTCTTC
.,few,TRBV2,TRBJ1-2,CASSDGGNYGYTF,TGTGCCAGCAGTGATGGCGGTAACTATGGCTACACCTTC
TRBD1,.,TRBV9,TRBJ2-7,CASSSGTGPPYEQYF,TGTGCCAGCAGCTCCGGGACAGGACCGCCTTACGAGCAGTACTTC
TRBD1,.,TRBV30,TRBJ1-1,CAWSFLDRGGTEAFF,TGTGCCTGGAGTTTCCTGGACAGGGGAGGCACTGAAGCTTTCTTT
.,.,TRBV21-1,TRBJ2-3,CASSKEDQVALAADTQYF,TGTGCCAGCAGCAAAGAGGATCAGGTAGCACTAGCGGCAGATACGCAGTATTTT
.,once,TRBV12-3/TRBV12-4,TRBJ2-3,CASSWLVTDTQYF,TGTGCCAGCAGTTGGCTGGTCACAGATACGCAGTATTTT
.,few,TRBV5-5,TRBJ2-7,CASSLEGATYEQYF,TGTGCCAGCAGCTTAGAGGGAGCTACCTACGAGCAGTACTTC
TRBD1,.,TRBV20-1,TRBJ1-4,CSARGTGQLINEKLFF,TGCAGTGCTCGTGGGACAGGACAACTTATAAATGAAAAACTGTTTTTT
TRBD1,.,TRBV5-1,TRBJ1-5,CASSLGQDRGHQPQHF,TGCGCCAGCAGCTTGGGCCAGGACAGGGGACATCAGCCCCAGCATTTT
TRBD1,.,TRBV4-1,TRBJ2-2,CASSQTGTGGTNTGELFF,TGCGCCAGCAGCCAAACCGGGACAGGGGGAACCAACACCGGGGAGCTGTTTTTT
TRBD1,.,TRBV19,TRBJ1-5,CASSRTGEPRGPQHF,TGTGCCAGTAGTAGGACAGGGGAGCCGCGGGGGCCCCAGCATTTT
.,.,TRBV15,TRBJ2-5,CATSRDRGQETQYF,TGTGCCACCAGCAGAGATCGGGGACAAGAGACCCAGTACTTC
.,.,TRBV19,TRBJ2-2,CASSISDGELFF,TGTGCCAGTAGTATCAGCGACGGGGAGCTGTTTTTT
TRBD1,few,TRBV20-1,TRBJ2-7,CSAGDGTGGSYEQYF,TGCAGTGCTGGTGACGGGACAGGGGGGTCCTACGAGCAGTACTTC
.,.,TRBV11-3,TRBJ1-3,CASSLEVDSGNTIYF,TGTGCCAGCAGCTTAGAGGTAGACTCTGGAAACACCATATATTTT
TRBD1,.,TRBV29-1,TRBJ1-2,CSVDGAATGSDGYTF,TGCAGCGTTGATGGGGCCGCGACAGGGAGCGATGGCTACACCTTC
TRBD1,.,TRBV6-6,TRBJ1-2,CASSYSSGQLNGYTF,TGTGCCAGCAGTTACTCGTCGGGACAGTTGAATGGCTACACCTTC
TRBD1,.,TRBV6-5,TRBJ1-1,CASSRHRGSEAFF,TGTGCCAGCAGCCGCCACAGGGGATCCGAAGCTTTCTTT
.,.,TRBV2,TRBJ1-6,CASSERDNYNSPLHF,TGTGCCAGCAGCGAACGGGACAACTATAATTCACCCCTCCACTTT
TRBD1,.,TRBV5-4,TRBJ1-1,CASSLEGAGTEAFF,TGTGCCAGCAGCTTGGAGGGGGCGGGCACTGAAGCTTTCTTT
TRBD1,.,TRBV10-2,TRBJ2-3,CASSESDRAHTQYF,TGCGCCAGCAGTGAGTCCGACAGGGCCCATACGCAGTATTTT
TRBD1,.,TRBV5-1,TRBJ2-1,CASIASPGQPYNEQFF,TGCGCCAGCATCGCCTCTCCGGGACAGCCCTACAATGAGCAGTTCTTC
.,once,TRBV10-2,TRBJ1-1,CASDNRVGVNTEAFF,TGCGCCAGTGACAACAGGGTTGGAGTGAACACTGAAGCTTTCTTT
TRBD1,.,TRBV5-6,TRBJ1-5,CASSLGRGPGNQPQHF,TGTGCCAGCAGCTTGGGAAGGGGGCCAGGCAATCAGCCCCAGCATTTT
.,few,TRBV30,TRBJ2-7,CAWSRPTGSHYEQYF,TGTGCCTGGAGTAGACCCACAGGGTCACACTACGAGCAGTACTTC
TRBD1,.,TRBV6-5,TRBJ1-2,CASSYRPTGVYGYTF,TGTGCCAGCAGTTACCGACCGACAGGGGTCTATGGCTACACCTTC
.,.,TRBV19,TRBJ1-4,CATQEVGNEKLFF,TGTGCCACCCAGGAGGTGGGCAATGAAAAACTGTTTTTT
.,.,TRBV7-7,TRBJ2-7,CASSLQGKVAVPMVHF,TGTGCCAGCAGCCTTCAGGGTAAAGTTGCTGTCCCCATGGTACACTTC
TRBD1,.,TRBV29-1,TRBJ1-3,CSVGQGTGNTIYF,TGCAGCGTTGGACAGGGGACTGGAAACACCATATATTTT
.,.,TRBV19,TRBJ1-6,CASRHRGSRNSPLHF,TGTGCCAGTAGACATCGGGGGTCCCGTAATTCACCCCTCCACTTT
TRBD1,once,TRBV5-1,TRBJ1-6,CASSLGVRGNSPLHF,TGCGCCAGCAGCTTGGGGGTCAGGGGGAACTCACCCCTCCACTTT
.,.,TRBV19,TRBJ2-5,CASSEPGETQYF,TGTGCCAGTTCGGAGCCGGGGGAGACCCAGTACTTC
.,.,TRBV7-9,TRBJ1-3,CASSFFILGSSGNTIYF,TGTGCCAGCAGCTTTTTTATATTAGGGAGCTCTGGAAACACCATATATTTT
.,.,TRBV29-1,TRBJ1-1,CSVGGANTEAFF,TGCAGCGTTGGGGGAGCGAACACTGAAGCTTTCTTT
TRBD1,.,TRBV10-3,TRBJ1-5,CAISSTGDLSNQPQHF,TGTGCCATCAGTTCAACAGGGGACCTTAGCAATCAGCCCCAGCATTTT
.,few,TRBV6-6,TRBJ1-1,CASSHPGESEAFF,TGTGCCAGCAGCCACCCGGGAGAGTCTGAAGCTTTCTTT
.,.,TRBV6-5,TRBJ1-1,CASRGHTGWDTEAFF,TGTGCCAGCAGGGGCCACACAGGGTGGGACACTGAAGCTTTCTTT
.,.,TRBV12-2,TRBJ2-2,CASRSRRGGDTGELFF,TGTGCAAGTCGCTCCCGAAGGGGGGGGGACACCGGGGAGCTGTTTTTT
.,.,TRBV5-1,TRBJ2-7,CASSLTPGQAYEQYF,TGCGCCAGCAGCTTAACGCCGGGACAAGCCTACGAGCAGTACTTC
.,.,TRBV6-2/TRBV6-3,TRBJ1-2,CASSPTHLAGGGGYTF,TGTGCCAGCAGCCCTACCCATCTCGCAGGCGGAGGAGGCTACACCTTC
.,.,TRBV5-6,TRBJ1-2,CASSPGRKDGYTF,TGTGCCAGCAGCCCCGGGAGGAAGGATGGCTACACCTTC
TRBD1,.,TRBV6-1,TRBJ1-5,CASSERDRGEPQHF,TGTGCCAGCAGTGAAAGAGACAGGGGGGAGCCCCAGCATTTT
TRBD1,once,TRBV30,TRBJ1-2,CAWSFRQGTFYGYTF,TGTGCCTGGAGTTTCCGACAGGGGACCTTCTATGGCTACACCTTC
TRBD1,.,TRBV5-1,TRBJ1-6,CASSTGTANSPLHF,TGCGCCAGCAGTACCGGGACAGCAAATTCACCCCTCCACTTT
.,.,TRBV19,TRBJ1-2,CASSIGGTANYGYTF,TGTGCCAGTAGTATTGGGGGGACCGCGAACTATGGCTACACCTTC